This T cell receptor beta chain was sequenced in a study (dated by TCRdb to between 2014 and 2017). With respect to the entire study: The study set out to test whether tumor-infiltrating Tregs in breast cancer get recruited from blood Tregs or are instead converted in situ from other CD4+ T cell subsets.

Full-length TCR variable regions were amplified by 5' RACE PCR with constant-region reverse primers, followed by semi-nested PCR with Nested Universal Primer A. The ReliaPrep RNA Cell Miniprep System was used to extract total RNA, which was then reverse transcribed into 5'RACE-ready cDNA with the SMARTer RACE 5'/3' Kit. Full-length TCR alpha and beta libraries were barcoded with multiplex adaptors and sequenced on an Illumina MiSeq. Per the authors' processing: For each of nine subset-tissue groups, sequencing data from the five patients were pooled, and the groups were compared by unsupervised clustering of TCR gene usage. The Morisita-Horn index, with shared sequences weighted by their contribution to each repertoire, was used to calculate repertoire similarity. TCRdb cleaned the public reads at Q25 with fastp, built clones with MiXCR and kept in-frame beta chains. One record per CDR3 amino acid sequence lists the most common genes and DNA. The V and J calls come from TCRdb's annotation, not from the publication. Recorded for this sample are around 52,000 distinct CDR3 sequences; 25% to 35% of them occurred a single time. The leading ten clones occupy less than 3.5% of the sample.

The memory CD4+ T cell population was isolated based on a CD4+CD45RO+CD25- phenotype. Tregs, naive and memory CD4+ T cells from tumor, blood and ipsilateral draining lymph nodes of 4 or 5 breast cancer patients underwent full-length TCR alpha and beta sequencing. Tumor tissue and lymph nodes obtained by ipsilateral axillary dissection were perfused with PBS, cut into small pieces and digested using collagenase I and hyaluronidase. A purity exceeding 90% was confirmed by FACS for the sorted cell populations. This clonotype occurred a few times. What antigen it recognizes has not been identified. Base qualities are missing; no much larger clone stands one base away. What the study reported, not specific to this receptor: The validation in the larger cohort was limited to a single TCR beta V-J rearrangement instead of whole repertoires. The TCR gene usage of tumor memory CD4+ T cells clustered together with blood and lymph node memory CD4+ cells and with lymph node naive CD4+ cells. The greatest overlap of tumor-infiltrating Treg TCR alpha and beta sequences was observed with tumor naive CD4+ T cells, followed by blood naive CD4+ T cells.

The germline V gene sets CDR1 to SGHRS and CDR2 to YFSETQ. The cysteine opens and the phenylalanine closes a CDR3 of 14 amino acids. The only DNA kept is the CDR3, 42 bases in frame from the first base. After removal of 4 bases from V and 7 bases from J, the junction retains 3 bases not matched to a gene. The chain is encoded by TRBV5-1 joined to TRBJ2-1, with 12 middle bases fitting TRBD1. This TCR came from a female donor with breast cancer. Specimen: tumor-infiltrating memory CD4+ T cells sorted from the breast tumor. The cell subset or site label, as the study defines it: memory CD4+ T cells, CD4+CD45RO+CD25-. The nucleotide sequence is TGCGCCAGCAGCATGGGACAGGGGGCGAATGAGCAGTTCTTC. It translates as CASSMGQGANEQFF.